A selection of T cell receptor beta chains follows, all from one sample in a study of cytomegalovirus exposure and HLA in healthy donors. TCRdb's table, derived via immunoSEQ multiplex PCR, lists solely in-frame clones and lacks some. This sample's table reports about 53,000 clones. Source material: PBMCs. The receptors stem from a woman in her late teens or twenties in good health and CMV-seronegative. The CDR3 runs from the conserved cysteine through the conserved F or W. D genes are given only for firm matches.

14	TRBV5-1	NA	TRBJ2-5	TGCGCCAGCAGCTACCTAACGGGACTAGAGACCCAGTACTTC	CASSYLTGLETQYF
13	TRBV5-1	NA	TRBJ1-1	TGCGCCAGCAGCTGGACAATGAACACTGAAGCTTTCTTT	CASSWTMNTEAFF
18	TRBV14	TRBD1	TRBJ1-5	TGTGCCAGCAGCCAAGGGGGAAGGGCAGGGGGGAACAATCAGCCCCAGCATTTT	CASSQGGRAGGNNQPQHF
14	TRBV2	NA	TRBJ2-7	TGTGCCAGCAGTGAACTCGGCTCGGGCTACGAGCAGTACTTC	CASSELGSGYEQYF
16	TRBV7-6	NA	TRBJ2-7	TGTGCCAGCAGCTTAGTCAGGGACGGGAGCTCCTACGAGCAGTACTTC	CASSLVRDGSSYEQYF
12	TRBV28	TRBD1	TRBJ1-2	TGTGCCAGCGGACAGGGCGGCTATGGCTACACCTTC	CASGQGGYGYTF
15	TRBV28	NA	TRBJ1-2	TGTGCCAGCAGTTCCCCGGACAGTGCCAACTATGGCTACACCTTC	CASSSPDSANYGYTF
15	TRBV11-3	NA	TRBJ2-7	TGTGCCAGCAGCTTAGACAGGGGCGCTTACTACGAGCAGTACTTC	CASSLDRGAYYEQYF
13	TRBV29-1	NA	TRBJ2-7	TGCAGCCCGCCAGAGGTAGCCGCCTACGAGCAGTACTTC	CSPPEVAAYEQYF
16	TRBV6-5	NA	TRBJ2-2	TGTGCCAGCAGTTACTCGATGGCGGTGAACACCGGGGAGCTGTTTTTT	CASSYSMAVNTGELFF
15	TRBV7-8	TRBD1	TRBJ1-2	TGTGCCAGCAGCTTAGCGCGGGGACAGGGGGCCGGCTACACCTTC	CASSLARGQGAGYTF